One and the same sample provided the 4 T cell receptor beta chains below, sequenced in a study of beta chain features in type 1 diabetes. Expressed TCRB transcripts were sequenced after all isolated RNA was converted to cDNA. The table came from immunoSEQ multiplex PCR; TCRdb's copy has only in-frame clones and leaves some out. The profile shows about 300,000 clones, roughly 14% of them singletons. Their antigens are not known. Study-level findings and limits: Type 1 diabetes patients had moderately but significantly shorter TCRB CDR3s in all four CD4+ subsets.

The sequencing sample was made of naive CD4+ T cells from blood. These receptors originate from a young woman with type 1 diabetes.

The chain joins TRBV5-6 to TRBJ1-1, with D tentatively TRBD1 (6 bases). Germline V gene sequence: CDR1 SGHDT, CDR2 YYEEEE. The CDR3 is 13 residues long. V gave up 4 bases and J gave up 1 base, with 8 bases separating them. CDR3 loop: CASSQTGNTEAFF. In DNA form, the CDR3 reads TGTGCCAGCAGCCAGACAGGGAACACTGAAGCTTTCTTT.

The chain couples TRBV19 to TRBJ2-4, with 9 bases that match TRBD1. Looked up from germline, CDR1 is LNHDA and CDR2 is SQIVND (reference sequence). This CDR3 is 17 amino acids long. The trim removed 4 bases at V and 7 bases at J, leaving 14 bases unmatched. The CDR3 nucleotides are TGTGCCAGTAGTACCCTAGGGGGACAGGGCGCTTCGAACATTCAGTACTTC. Translated, it gives CASSTLGGQGASNIQYF.

The genes are TRBV7-9 and TRBJ2-6; D possibly corresponds to TRBD1 (5 bases). The CDR3 loop spans 16 amino acids. Deletions cut 5 bases from V and 2 bases from J, with 13 bases between. Germline lookup yields CDR1 SEHNR and CDR2 FQNEAQ (reference sequence). In nucleotides, the CDR3 is TGTGCCAGCAGCCCCAGGGTAGGGGCTGGGGCCAACGTCCTGACTTTC. Encoded protein: CASSPRVGAGANVLTF.

The chain links TRBV6-6 to TRBJ2-1; 11 bases are shared with TRBD2. The CDR3 length is 15 residues. The V gene's germline CDR1 is MNHNY and CDR2 SVGAGI (reference sequence). The V segment lost 6 bases and the J segment 5 bases; nucleotides outside the gene matches: 6. The CDR3 coding sequence is TGTGCCAGCAGACTAGCGGGAGTGTTGGACAATGAGCAGTTCTTC. Its protein product is CASRLAGVLDNEQFF.